Here is one TCR beta chain with its context. Its antigen remains unidentified. Nothing much larger sits one base from this clone, and base qualities are not available. Read against the paper, the sample's time point label means: about 28 days (+/-7) after the second vaccine dose. AZD1222 recipients with second doses at about 4 weeks or about 12 weeks were pooled, because spike-specific TCR depth and breadth did not differ between schedules. Vaccinee samples came from UK trials COV001 and COV002, including a single-blind randomized controlled phase 2/3 trial of AZD1222 (ChAdOx1 nCoV-19) in healthy adults. For TCRbeta chain sequencing, PBMC samples from trial participants were taken at day 0 and at day 28 after the second dose. At the junction V is shortened by 5 bases and J by 2 bases; bases outside the gene matches: 6. The germline V gene (reference sequence) provides CDR1 GTSNPN and CDR2 SVGIG. The CDR3, from cysteine to phenylalanine, totals 13 residues. The CDR3 DNA has 39 bases and is translated from base 1.

The CDR3 regions of human TCRbeta chains were subjected to immunosequencing. For the original study's pipeline: Repertoire TCRs were checked for matches against a reference library of SARS-CoV-2-specific TCRs that had been generated using the MIRA antigen-specificity platform. Breadth meant the fraction of unique TCRs that were SARS-CoV-2-associated, whereas depth meant the fraction of total T cells that were SARS-CoV-2-associated. Using the MIRA data, each spike-specific TCR was assigned both to the spike region to which the TCR was reactive and to a CD4 or CD8 class. Log10-transformed breadth and depth values were compared by one-way ANOVA with Sidak's multiple comparisons tests. TCRdb took this table from immuneACCESS and kept in-frame rearrangements with V and J called. Such tables lack part of the clones; where checked against another copy, unresolved V genes explain under half of the gap, and the rest is unexplained. D and trimming were read from the DNA, whereas the V and J calls and clone size are those reported in that table. Within this sample are 140,000 or so clones, with roughly 87% of them counted one time only. The ten largest make up under 2% of the sample.

The sample is drawn from a study of T cell responses to AZD1222 COVID-19 vaccine (dated by TCRdb to about 2021). Regarding the study in general: A total of about 230 trial participants underwent TCR sequencing, of whom some 210 received two doses of AZD1222 and approximately 25 received two doses of the MenACWY control vaccine. Trial participants were enrolled by age into 18-55, 56-69 and 70-plus year subgroups, with approximately 160, 26 and 62 TCR-sequenced participants respectively.

Overall study outcomes, separate from this receptor: Conclusions about previously exposed vaccinees are limited because only a handful of AZD1222 recipients were SARS-CoV-2 seropositive at baseline. The 56-69-year group was small, and its depth increase did not reach significance, likely because of low power. Reportedly, almost half of the unique spike-specific TCRs recognized epitopes lying outside the regions that are mutated in the B.1.351 and B.1.1.7 variants. The vaccine-associated CD4 TCRs covered the entire spike protein, and the dominant responses fell in regions 160-218 and 743-854. Participants were mostly white British and included more females than males, and it was suggested by the authors that clonal diversity may have been underestimated. A significant rise in spike-specific TCR breadth and depth was observed after two AZD1222 doses relative to day 0 and relative to MenACWY recipients. Because no samples from the day 14 peak response were available, repertoires could be characterized only after the peak T cell response.

The TCR sequence derives from an adult who received the AZD1222 COVID-19 vaccine. The specimen was peripheral blood, collected 28 days after the second AZD1222 dose. The rearrangement joined TRBV30 to TRBJ2-7; TRBD1 aligns with 7 central bases. The bases read TGTGCCTGGGAACAGGGGAATCCCTACGAGCAGTACTTC. Translated, this is CAWEQGNPYEQYF. Joined to the reference TRBV30 and TRBJ2-7 proteins, this CDR3 gives the full variable domain: SQTIHQWPATLVQPVGSPLSLECTVEGTSNPNLYWYRQAAGRGLQLLFYSVGIGQISSEVPQNLSASRPQDRQFILSSKKLLLSDSGFYLCAWEQGNPYEQYFGPGTRLTVT.